This T cell receptor beta chain was documented in a study of patients with pleural tuberculosis. The CDR3 is 15 residues long. The ends lost 5 bases at V and 7 bases at J; junction bases unmatched: 11. The germline V gene encodes CDR1 DFQATT and CDR2 SNEGSKA (reference sequence). One entry per CDR3 protein, called by TCRdb with MiXCR from the reads. The profile shows 29,000 or so distinct CDR3 sequences, under 20% of them singletons. This clonotype has a handful of counts. A much larger clone differs by one base, so this may be a read error. This chain joins TRBV20-1 and TRBJ2-1; 10 bases agree with TRBD2. This receptor was identified in a human donor with pleural tuberculosis. Sequencing input: peripheral blood. CDR3 sequence: CSAPKASGGSNEQFF. CDR3 in DNA: TGCAGTGCTCCTAAGGCTAGCGGGGGATCTAATGAGCAGTTCTTC.